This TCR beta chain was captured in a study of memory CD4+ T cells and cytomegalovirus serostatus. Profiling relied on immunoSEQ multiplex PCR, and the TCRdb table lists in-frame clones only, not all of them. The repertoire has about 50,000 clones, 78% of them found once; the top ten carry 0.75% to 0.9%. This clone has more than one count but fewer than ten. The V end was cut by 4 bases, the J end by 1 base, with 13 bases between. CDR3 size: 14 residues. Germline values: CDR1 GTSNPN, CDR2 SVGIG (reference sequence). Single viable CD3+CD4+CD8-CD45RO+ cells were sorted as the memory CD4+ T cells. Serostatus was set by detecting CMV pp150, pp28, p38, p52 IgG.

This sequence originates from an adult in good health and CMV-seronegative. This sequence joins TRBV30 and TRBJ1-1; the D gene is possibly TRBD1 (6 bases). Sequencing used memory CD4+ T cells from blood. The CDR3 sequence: CAWMARGTNTEAFF. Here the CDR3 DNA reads TGTGCCTGGATGGCGAGGGGGACGAACACTGAAGCTTTCTTT. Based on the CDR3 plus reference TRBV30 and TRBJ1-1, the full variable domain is SQTIHQWPATLVQPVGSPLSLECTVEGTSNPNLYWYRQAAGRGLQLLFYSVGIGQISSEVPQNLSASRPQDRQFILSSKKLLLSDSGFYLCAWMARGTNTEAFFGQGTRLTVV.